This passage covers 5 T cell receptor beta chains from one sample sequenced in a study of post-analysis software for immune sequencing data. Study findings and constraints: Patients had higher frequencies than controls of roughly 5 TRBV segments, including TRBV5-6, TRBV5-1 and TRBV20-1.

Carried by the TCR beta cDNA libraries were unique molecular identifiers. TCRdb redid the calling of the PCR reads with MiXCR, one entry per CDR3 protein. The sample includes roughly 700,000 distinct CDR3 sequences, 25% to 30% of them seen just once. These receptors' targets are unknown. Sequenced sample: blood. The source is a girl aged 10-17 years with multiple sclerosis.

In DNA form, the CDR3 reads TGTGCCAGCAGCCCTCCTTTAACAGGCGGGGGCACTGAAGCTTTCTTT. Encoded protein: CASSPPLTGGGTEAFF. The chain combines TRBV7-9 with TRBJ1-1, with D perhaps matching TRBD1 (5 bases). Germline V gene lookup returns CDR1 SEHNR and CDR2 FQNEAQ (reference sequence). Trimming left V 5 bases short and J 4 bases short, with 20 bases between. The CDR3 is 16 residues long. Full variable domain (remainder filled in from reference TRBV7-9 and TRBJ1-1): DTGVSQNPRHKITKRGQNVTFRCDPISEHNRLYWYRQTLGQGPEFLTYFQNEAQLEKSRLLSDRFSAERPKGSFSTLEIQRTEQGDSAMYLCASSPPLTGGGTEAFFGQGTRLTVV.

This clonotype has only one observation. In DNA, the CDR3 is TGTGCCAGCAGCTCCGACAGCGGCTATGAAAAACTGTTTTTT. This sequence encodes CASSSDSGYEKLFF. The chain uses TRBV7-2 and TRBJ1-4, with D perhaps matching TRBD1 (5 bases). Per germline, CDR1 SGHTA and CDR2 FQGNSA. V lost 4 bases and J 6 bases, leaving 12 bases between the germline ends. The CDR3 is made up of 14 amino acids.

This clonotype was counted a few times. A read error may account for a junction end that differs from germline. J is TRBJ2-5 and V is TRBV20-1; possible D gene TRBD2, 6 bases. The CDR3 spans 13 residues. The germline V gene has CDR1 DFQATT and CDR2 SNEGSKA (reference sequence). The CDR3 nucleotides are TGCAGTGCTAGACGGGGGTGGGAAGAGGCCCAGTACTTC. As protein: CSARRGWEEAQYF.

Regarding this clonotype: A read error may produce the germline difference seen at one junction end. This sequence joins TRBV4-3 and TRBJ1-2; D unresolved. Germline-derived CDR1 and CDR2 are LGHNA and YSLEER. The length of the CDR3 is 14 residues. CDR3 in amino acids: CAGSQNVVDYGYTF. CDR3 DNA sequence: TGCGCCGGCAGCCAAAATGTGGTTGACTATGGCTACACCTTC.

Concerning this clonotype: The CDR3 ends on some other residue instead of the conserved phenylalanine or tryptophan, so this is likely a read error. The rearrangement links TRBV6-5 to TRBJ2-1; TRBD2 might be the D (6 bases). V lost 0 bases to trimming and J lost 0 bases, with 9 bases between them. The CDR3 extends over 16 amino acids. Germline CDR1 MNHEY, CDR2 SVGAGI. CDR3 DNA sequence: TGTGCCAGCAGTTACTCAGGCGGGATCTCCTACAATGAGCAGTTCTCC. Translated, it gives CASSYSGGISYNEQFS.